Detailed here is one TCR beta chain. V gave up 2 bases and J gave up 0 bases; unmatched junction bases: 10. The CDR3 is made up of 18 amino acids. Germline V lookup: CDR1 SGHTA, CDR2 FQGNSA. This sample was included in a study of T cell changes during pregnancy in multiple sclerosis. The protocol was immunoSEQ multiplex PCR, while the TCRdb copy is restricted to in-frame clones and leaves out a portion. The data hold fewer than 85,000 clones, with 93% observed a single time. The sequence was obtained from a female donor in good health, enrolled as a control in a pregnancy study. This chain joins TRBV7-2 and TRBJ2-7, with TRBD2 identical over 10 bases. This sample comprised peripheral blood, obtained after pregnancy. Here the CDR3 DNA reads TGTGCCAGCAGCTTATACAGGACTAGCGGAGGAAGCTCCTACGAGCAGTACTTC. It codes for CASSLYRTSGGSSYEQYF.